This TCR beta chain stems from a study of blood T cell repertoires in COVID-19. Overall study: The United States, Italy and Spain were the sources of the acute and convalescent COVID-19 samples. The cDNA or gDNA used as material had been derived from T cells, B-cell-depleted T cells, or PBMCs.

Germline CDR1 is SGDLS and CDR2 is YYNGEE. The CDR3 totals 14 residues. V lost 4 bases to trimming and J lost 1 base; unmatched junction nucleotides: 4. Authors' data handling: Cell counts per sample came from amplifying reference gene primers. Sequenced by immunoSEQ multiplex PCR; TCRdb stores in-frame clones only, minus some. That table is the source of V, J and clone size, and D and trimming were worked out from the DNA. The sample shows about 74,000 clones, 80% to 90% of them seen only once. The chain recombines TRBV9 with TRBJ1-1; 7 bases are shared with TRBD1. This receptor was taken from a woman older than 75 with active or convalescent COVID-19. The sample consisted of peripheral blood. CDR3 in amino acids: CASSWGTANTEAFF. The CDR3 coding sequence is TGTGCCAGCAGCTGGGGGACAGCGAACACTGAAGCTTTCTTT.